The 7 T cell receptor beta chains below all came from one sample that was sequenced in a study of shared clonotypes between healthy human individuals. Naive CD8 cells were CD45RO-negative, positively selected for CCR7, excluding terminally differentiated effector memory CD45RA+ cells. Assay: immunoSEQ multiplex PCR; the TCRdb copy retains only in-frame clones and omits some. This sample carries some 2,100,000 clones, about 93% of them seen once, and the ten largest clones take over 1.5%. Material: naive CD8+ T cells from PBMCs. Source of these receptors: a man aged 18 to 29 in good health. Some clones in this sample may be carry-over from other donors' samples.

CDR3 protein: CASRPSDRAGYTF. For the CDR3, the DNA is TGTGCCAGCAGGCCCTCCGACAGGGCTGGCTACACCTTC. V is TRBV6-4 and J is TRBJ1-2; TRBD1 aligns across 7 bases. The CDR3 length is 13 residues. With V trimmed by 6 bases and J by 7 bases, 8 bases remained unmatched. Germline V gene lookup returns CDR1 MRHNA and CDR2 SNTAGT.

The CDR3 DNA reads as TGTGCCAGCAGCTTAAACGACAGACGATACCAAGAGACCCAGTACTTC. It is translated as CASSLNDRRYQETQYF. The J gene is TRBJ2-5, the V gene TRBV7-2; D possibly corresponds to TRBD1 (5 bases). The CDR3 is made up of 16 amino acids. Germline V gives CDR1 SGHTA, CDR2 FQGNSA. Trimming removed 2 bases from V and 0 bases from J, with 13 bases in between. The variable domain in full, with the rest retrieved from reference TRBV7-2 and TRBJ2-5, is GAGVSQSPSNKVTEKGKDVELRCDPISGHTALYWYRQSLGQGLEFLIYFQGNSAPDKSGLPSDRFSAERTGGSVSTLTIQRTQQEDSAVYLCASSLNDRRYQETQYFGPGTRLLVL.

This rearrangement joins TRBV4-3 to TRBJ2-1; TRBD2 aligns across 8 bases. The CDR3 covers 16 residues. Germline assignment: CDR1 LGHNA and CDR2 YSLEER. V lost 3 bases, J lost 3 bases, and 7 bases stayed unmatched. CDR3 nucleotides: TGCGCCAGCAGCCAGGGGAGACTAGCGTTCTACAATGAGCAGTTCTTC. It specifies CASSQGRLAFYNEQFF.

Of note for this clone: Other DNA sequences in the sample encode the same CDR3. The chain joins TRBV12-5 to TRBJ2-2; possibly TRBD2 for D (5 bases). The CDR3 is 16 residues long. CDR1 and CDR2 from the germline V gene are LGHNT and FRNRAP. V was trimmed by 0 bases and J by 4 bases, leaving 12 bases between them. CDR3 region: CASGLVVGEFTGELFF. Written as DNA, the CDR3 is TGTGCTAGTGGTTTGGTGGTCGGGGAGTTCACCGGGGAGCTGTTTTTT.

This chain links TRBV11-3 with TRBJ2-1; 10 bases map to TRBD1. Germline CDR1 reads SGHNT; CDR2 reads YENEEA. The CDR3 contains 16 residues. Unmatched junction bases numbered 9, after V lost 4 bases and J lost 6 bases. The CDR3 DNA follows: TGTGCCAGCAGCTCCATCGCTGGGACAGGGGTCAATGAGCAGTTCTTC. This encodes CASSSIAGTGVNEQFF.

The chain uses TRBV29-1 and TRBJ1-2; 11 nucleotides agree with TRBD1. Trimming cost V 4 bases and J 4 bases; bases outside gene matches: 14. The CDR3 is 17 amino acids. Germline lookup yields CDR1 SQVTM and CDR2 ANQGSEA. The CDR3 sequence is CSVGIRGQGVRSYGYTF. Written as DNA, the CDR3 is TGCAGCGTTGGGATTAGGGGACAGGGGGTGAGAAGCTATGGCTACACCTTC.

The rearrangement joins TRBV5-6 to TRBJ2-1; 14 bases are a match to TRBD2. Germline V gene lookup returns CDR1 SGHDT and CDR2 YYEEEE. The CDR3 loop spans 17 amino acids. J was trimmed by 9 bases and V by 2 bases; bases with no gene match: 10. CDR3 bases: TGTGCCAGCAGCTTAAAGGGACTAGCGGGAGTAGTGGGTGAGCAGTTCTTC. Translating gives CASSLKGLAGVVGEQFF.